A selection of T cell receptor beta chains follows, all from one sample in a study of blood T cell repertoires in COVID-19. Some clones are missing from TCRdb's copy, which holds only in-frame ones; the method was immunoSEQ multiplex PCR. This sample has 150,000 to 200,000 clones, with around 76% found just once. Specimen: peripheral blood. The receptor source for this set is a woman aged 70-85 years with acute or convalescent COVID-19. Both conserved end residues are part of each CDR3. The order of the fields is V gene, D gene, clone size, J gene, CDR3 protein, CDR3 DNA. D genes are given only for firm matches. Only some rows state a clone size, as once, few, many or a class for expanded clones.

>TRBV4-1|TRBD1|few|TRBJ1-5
CASSQEDYRGRQPQHF
TGCGCCAGCAGCCAAGAAGATTACAGGGGGCGGCAGCCCCAGCATTTT
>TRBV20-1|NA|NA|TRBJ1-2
CSASNLQGIALDYGYTF
TGCAGTGCTAGTAATCTACAGGGCATCGCTCTGGACTATGGCTACACCTTC
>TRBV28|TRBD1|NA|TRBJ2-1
CASRLQGALEQFF
TGTGCCAGCAGGCTTCAGGGGGCGCTTGAGCAGTTCTTC
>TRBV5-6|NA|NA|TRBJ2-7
CASSLRGESSYEQYF
TGTGCCAGCAGCTTGCGCGGGGAGAGCTCCTACGAGCAGTACTTC
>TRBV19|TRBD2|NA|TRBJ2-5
CASSPGTSGRGETQYF
TGTGCCAGTAGTCCCGGGACTAGCGGGAGGGGTGAGACCCAGTACTTC
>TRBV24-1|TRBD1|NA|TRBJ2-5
CATSDTYRGRETQYF
TGTGCCACCAGTGACACTTACAGGGGGCGGGAGACCCAGTACTTC
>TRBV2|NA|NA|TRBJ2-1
CASSLGPYNEQFF
TGTGCCAGCAGCCTGGGCCCTTACAATGAGCAGTTCTTC
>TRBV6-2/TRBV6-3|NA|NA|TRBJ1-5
CASSYSGGNQPQHF
TGTGCCAGCAGTTATTCGGGAGGCAATCAGCCCCAGCATTTT
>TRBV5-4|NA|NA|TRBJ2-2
CASSRQGLYASNTGELFF
TGTGCCAGCAGCCGGCAGGGCCTCTACGCCTCGAACACCGGGGAGCTGTTTTTT
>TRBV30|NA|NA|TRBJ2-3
CAWLQGKTQYF
TGTGCCTGGCTGCAGGGTAAAACGCAGTATTTT
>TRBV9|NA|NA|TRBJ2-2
CASSRWGDRPTGELFF
TGTGCCAGCAGCCGGTGGGGGGACCGCCCCACCGGGGAGCTGTTTTTT
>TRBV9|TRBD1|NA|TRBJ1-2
CASSAGTDYSYGYTF
TGTGCCAGCAGCGCCGGGACAGACTACAGCTATGGCTACACCTTC
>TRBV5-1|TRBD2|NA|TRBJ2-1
CASSPGGLGSYNEQFF
TGCGCCAGCAGCCCGGGGGGATTGGGGTCCTACAATGAGCAGTTCTTC
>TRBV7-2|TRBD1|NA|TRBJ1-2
CASSLAGDRHGYTF
TGTGCCAGCAGCTTAGCGGGGGACAGACATGGCTACACCTTC
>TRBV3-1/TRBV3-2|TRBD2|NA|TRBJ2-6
CASSQERGRTSGANVLTF
TGTGCCAGCAGCCAAGAGCGCGGGAGGACCTCTGGGGCCAACGTCCTGACTTTC
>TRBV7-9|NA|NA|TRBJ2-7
CASSLGGDFYEQYF
TGTGCCAGCAGCTTAGGGGGGGACTTTTACGAGCAGTACTTC
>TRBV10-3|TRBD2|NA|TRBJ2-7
CAISENIAGGPPYF
TGTGCCATCAGTGAGAATATCGCGGGAGGGCCACCGTACTTC
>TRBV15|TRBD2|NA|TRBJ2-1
CATSRAETSGSLIYNEQFF
TGTGCCACCAGCAGGGCCGAGACTAGCGGGAGCTTAATATACAATGAGCAGTTCTTC
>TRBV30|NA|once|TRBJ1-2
CAQGTNYGYTF
TGTGCACAGGGAACGAACTATGGCTACACCTTC
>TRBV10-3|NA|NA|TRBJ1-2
CAIRSDRANYGYTF
TGTGCCATCAGGTCGGACAGAGCTAACTATGGCTACACCTTC
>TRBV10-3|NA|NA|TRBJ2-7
CAIRQNYEQYF
TGTGCCATCCGACAGAACTACGAGCAGTACTTC
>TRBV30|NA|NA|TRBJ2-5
CAWSVVSLKETQYF
TGTGCCTGGAGTGTTGTCAGTTTAAAAGAGACCCAGTACTTC
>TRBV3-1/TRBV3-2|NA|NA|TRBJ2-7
CASSTDRISYEQYF
TGTGCCAGCAGCACCGACAGGATCTCCTACGAGCAGTACTTC
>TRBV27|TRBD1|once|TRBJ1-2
CASSFTGGGYGYTF
TGTGCCAGCAGTTTTACAGGGGGGGGGTATGGCTACACCTTC